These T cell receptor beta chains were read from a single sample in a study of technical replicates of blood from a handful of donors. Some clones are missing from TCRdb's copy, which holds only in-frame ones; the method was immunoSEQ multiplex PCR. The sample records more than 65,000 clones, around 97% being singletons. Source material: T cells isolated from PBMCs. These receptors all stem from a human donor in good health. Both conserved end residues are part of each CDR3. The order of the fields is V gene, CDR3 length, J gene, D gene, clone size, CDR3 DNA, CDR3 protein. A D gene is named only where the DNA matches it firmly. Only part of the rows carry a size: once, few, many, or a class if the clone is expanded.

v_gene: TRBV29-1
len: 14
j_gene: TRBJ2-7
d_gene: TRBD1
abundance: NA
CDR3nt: TGCAGCGGATCTTACAGGGGTGAGGGCTACGAGCAGTACTTC
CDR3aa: CSGSYRGEGYEQYF

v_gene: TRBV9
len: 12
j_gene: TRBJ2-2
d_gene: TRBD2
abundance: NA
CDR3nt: TGTGCCAGCCGAGCGGGAGCCGGGGAGCTGTTTTTT
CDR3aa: CASRAGAGELFF

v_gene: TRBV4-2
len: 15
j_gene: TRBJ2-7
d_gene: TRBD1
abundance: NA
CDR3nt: TGTGCCAGCAGCCAAGACGGGACAGGACATTACGAGCAGTACTTC
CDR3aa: CASSQDGTGHYEQYF

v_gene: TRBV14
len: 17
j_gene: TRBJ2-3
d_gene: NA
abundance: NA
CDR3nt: TGTGCCAGCAGCCAAGGAGAGCATCCGTCCCGTCGGGATACGCAGTATTTT
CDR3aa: CASSQGEHPSRRDTQYF

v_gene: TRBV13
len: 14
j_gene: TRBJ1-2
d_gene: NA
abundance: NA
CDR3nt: TGTGCCAGCAGCTTAGGACCGGGAAGAAGTGGCTACACCTTC
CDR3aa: CASSLGPGRSGYTF

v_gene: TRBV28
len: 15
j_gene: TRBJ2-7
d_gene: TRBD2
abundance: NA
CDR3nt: TGTGCCAGCAGGGCGGGGGTAGCGGCCTCCTACGAGCAGTACTTC
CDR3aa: CASRAGVAASYEQYF

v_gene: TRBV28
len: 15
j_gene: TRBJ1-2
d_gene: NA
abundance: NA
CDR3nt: TGTGCCAGCAGTTCCTACCGAAGCAGCGGCAGGGGCTACACCTTC
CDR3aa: CASSSYRSSGRGYTF

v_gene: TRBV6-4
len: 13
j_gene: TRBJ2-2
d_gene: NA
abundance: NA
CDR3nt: TGTGCCAGCAGTCCCTCACGGACCGGGGAGCTGTTTTTT
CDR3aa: CASSPSRTGELFF

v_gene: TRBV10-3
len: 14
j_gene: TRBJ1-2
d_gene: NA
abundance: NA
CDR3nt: TGTGCCATCAGTGAAGGAGACCGAGCGCGTGGCTACACCTTC
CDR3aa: CAISEGDRARGYTF

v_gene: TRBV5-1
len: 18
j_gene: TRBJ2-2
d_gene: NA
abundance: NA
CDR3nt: TGCGCCAGCAGCTTACAGGGAAGGGCCGTCTTGGACACCGGGGAGCTGTTTTTT
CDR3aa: CASSLQGRAVLDTGELFF

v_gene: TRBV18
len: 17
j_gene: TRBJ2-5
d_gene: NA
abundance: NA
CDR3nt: TGTGCCAGCTCACCACCGCTAGTAGGGCCGAGGGTAGAGACCCAGTACTTC
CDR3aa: CASSPPLVGPRVETQYF

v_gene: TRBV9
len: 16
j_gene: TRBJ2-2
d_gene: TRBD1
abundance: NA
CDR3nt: TGTGCCAGCAGCGTAGGGGGGACAGGGTATACCGGGGAGCTGTTTTTT
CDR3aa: CASSVGGTGYTGELFF

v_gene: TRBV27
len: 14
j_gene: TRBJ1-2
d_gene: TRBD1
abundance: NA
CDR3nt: TGTGCCAGCAGTTTCTCGACAGGGACCTATGGCTACACCTTC
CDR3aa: CASSFSTGTYGYTF

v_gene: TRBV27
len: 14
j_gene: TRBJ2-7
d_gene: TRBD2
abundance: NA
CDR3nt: TGTGCCAGCAGTTTTGTTAGCGGGGGGGACGAGCAGTACTTC
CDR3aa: CASSFVSGGDEQYF

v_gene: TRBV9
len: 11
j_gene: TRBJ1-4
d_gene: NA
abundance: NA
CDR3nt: TGTGCCAGCAGCGCCGGTACAGAACTGTTTTTT
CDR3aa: CASSAGTELFF

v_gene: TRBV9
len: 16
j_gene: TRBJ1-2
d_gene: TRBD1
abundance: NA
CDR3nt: TGTGCCAGCAGCGTAGCTCCGGACAGGGGGACTGGTGGCTACACCTTC
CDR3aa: CASSVAPDRGTGGYTF

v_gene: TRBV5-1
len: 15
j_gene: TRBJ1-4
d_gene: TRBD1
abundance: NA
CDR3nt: TGCGCCACGTCCCGGGACAGCGATCCAAATGAAAAACTGTTTTTT
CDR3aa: CATSRDSDPNEKLFF

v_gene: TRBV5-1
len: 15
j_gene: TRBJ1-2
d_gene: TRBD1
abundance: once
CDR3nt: TGCGCCAGCAGCACACAACCCAGACAGGGGGATGGCTACACCTTC
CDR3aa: CASSTQPRQGDGYTF

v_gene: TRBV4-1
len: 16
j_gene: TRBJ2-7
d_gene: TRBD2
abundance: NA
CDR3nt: TGCGCCAGCAGCCAAGTGCTAGCGGGAGTTACCTACGAGCAGTACTTC
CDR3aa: CASSQVLAGVTYEQYF

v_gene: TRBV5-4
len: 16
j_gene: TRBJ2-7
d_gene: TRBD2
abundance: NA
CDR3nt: TGTGCCAGCAGCGGCGGGACTAGCGGTTTTAACTACGAGCAGTACTTC
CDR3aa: CASSGGTSGFNYEQYF

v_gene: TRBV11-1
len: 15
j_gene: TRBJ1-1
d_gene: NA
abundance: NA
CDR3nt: TGTGCCAGCAGCTTATCCTCGGGGGTCGGGACTGAAGCTTTCTTT
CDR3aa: CASSLSSGVGTEAFF

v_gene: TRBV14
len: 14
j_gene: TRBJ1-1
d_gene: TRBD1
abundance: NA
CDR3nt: TGTGCCAGCAGCCTCTACACACAGGGGACTGAAGCTTTCTTT
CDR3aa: CASSLYTQGTEAFF

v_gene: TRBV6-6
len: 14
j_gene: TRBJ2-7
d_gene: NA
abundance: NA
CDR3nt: TGTGCCAGCAGTTATTGGCCCCCAGCGACCGAGCAGTACTTC
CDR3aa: CASSYWPPATEQYF

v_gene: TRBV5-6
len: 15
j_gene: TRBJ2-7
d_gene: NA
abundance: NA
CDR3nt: TGTGCCAGCAGCTTGTTTCCGGACATGGTATCCGAGCAGTACTTC
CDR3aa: CASSLFPDMVSEQYF

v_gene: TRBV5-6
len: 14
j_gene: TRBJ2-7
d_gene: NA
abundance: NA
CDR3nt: TGTGCCAGCTTGGGGGCAGGGGAGTCCTACGAGCAGTACTTC
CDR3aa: CASLGAGESYEQYF

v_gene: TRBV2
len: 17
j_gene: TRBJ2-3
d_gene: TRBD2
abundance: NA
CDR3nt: TGTGCCAGCAGTGAAGCGCCCAGCGGGAGAATCACAGATACGCAGTATTTT
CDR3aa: CASSEAPSGRITDTQYF

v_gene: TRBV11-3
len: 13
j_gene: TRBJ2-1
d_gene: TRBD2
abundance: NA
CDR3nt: TGTGCCAGCAGCCCCCGCGGGAGGAATGAGCAGTTCTTC
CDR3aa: CASSPRGRNEQFF

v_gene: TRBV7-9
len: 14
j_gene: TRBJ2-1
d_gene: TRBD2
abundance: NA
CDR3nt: TGTGCCAGCAGTAGGGGACTAGCGGGAGATGAGCAGTTCTTC
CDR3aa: CASSRGLAGDEQFF